A single TCR beta chain is shown here with its context. The sample is drawn from a study of blood T cell repertoires in COVID-19. With 1 base removed from V and 1 base from J, the gap between germline ends came to 4 bases. This CDR3 spans 13 amino acids. TCRdb keeps only in-frame clones here, not all; method: immunoSEQ multiplex PCR. Found here are about 59,000 clones, 90% of them singletons; the top ten hold roughly 15%. Sequencing was performed on peripheral blood. The clonotype comes from an elderly man with acute or convalescent COVID-19. This rearrangement joins TRBV12-3 or TRBV12-4 to TRBJ1-1; D gene unclear. The CDR3 coding sequence is TGTGCCAGCAGTTTAGGAGAGAACACTGAAGCTTTCTTT. Translated, it gives CASSLGENTEAFF.